These 27 T cell receptor beta chains were all obtained from the same sample, sequenced in a study of control samples from healthy donors and cancer patients. Assay used: immunoSEQ multiplex PCR; TCRdb lists only in-frame clones, some missing. The table shows 70,000 to 100,000 clones, with approximately 91% occurring only once. The sample consisted of blood. These receptors originate from a woman in her fifties or sixties in good health.

The rearrangement uses TRBV28 and TRBJ2-5; D possibly corresponds to TRBD1 (5 bases). From germline, CDR1 is MDHEN and CDR2 SYDVKM. Trimming stripped 3 bases from V and 2 bases from J, with 10 bases between. The CDR3 extends over 14 amino acids. The CDR3 sequence: CASSLYRGQETQYF. CDR3 bases: TGTGCCAGCAGTTTGTATAGGGGTCAAGAGACCCAGTACTTC.

The chain links TRBV28 to TRBJ1-5; 7 nucleotides match TRBD1. V shed 2 bases and J 6 bases; nucleotides not matched to a gene: 4. The CDR3 covers 14 residues. CDR1 is MDHEN, CDR2 SYDVKM, per germline. CDR3 sequence (DNA): TGTGCCAGCAGTTTAACAGGGGTCGTTCAGCCCCAGCATTTT. Translating gives CASSLTGVVQPQHF.

The chain is built from TRBV25-1 and TRBJ2-7; TRBD1 agrees at 10 bases. The CDR3 runs 15 residues. After removal of 4 bases from V and 3 bases from J, the junction contained 6 bases not matched to a gene. Per the germline V gene, CDR1 is MGHDK and CDR2 is SYGVNS. The CDR3 coding sequence is TGTGCCAGCAGTGGTCAGACAGGGGGCAGCTACGAGCAGTACTTC. It translates to CASSGQTGGSYEQYF.

The rearrangement joins TRBV5-1 to TRBJ1-2, with D perhaps matching TRBD1 (6 bases). The CDR3 extends over 15 amino acids. The V gene's germline CDR1 is SGHRS and CDR2 YFSETQ. Deletions cut 0 bases from V and 4 bases from J, with 13 bases between. CDR3 region: CASSLGSGQSYGYTF. Written as DNA, the CDR3 is TGCGCCAGCAGCTTGGGATCTGGACAGTCCTATGGCTACACCTTC.

The V call is TRBV11-2, the J call TRBJ2-7; 10 bases are a match to TRBD1. Germline loops: CDR1 SGHAT, CDR2 FQNNGV. This CDR3 has 14 amino acids. V dropped 1 base and J dropped 7; count of bases not matched to a gene: 4. In DNA form, the CDR3 reads TGTGCCAGCAGCTTAGGCGGGACAGGGGTAGAGCAGTACTTC. As protein: CASSLGGTGVEQYF.

V gene TRBV4-1 combines with J gene TRBJ1-1; D gene unclear. Deletions cut 1 base from V and 1 base from J, with 13 bases between. The CDR3 is 16 residues long. Germline CDR1 and CDR2: MGHRA and YSYEKL. CDR3 loop: CASSQGEVWWNTEAFF. The CDR3 bases are TGCGCCAGCAGCCAAGGAGAGGTCTGGTGGAACACTGAAGCTTTCTTT.

The CDR3 DNA sequence: TGTGCCAGCAGACTCACAGGGGAAGGAAACACCATATATTTT. Its translation is CASRLTGEGNTIYF. This rearrangement joins TRBV7-8 to TRBJ1-3; 7 positions agree with TRBD1. CDR1 and CDR2 (germline): SGHVS, FQNEAQ. Trimming at V came to 6 bases and at J to 4 bases, leaving 6 bases not matched to a gene. This CDR3 comprises 14 residues.

The rearrangement joins TRBV9 to TRBJ2-3, with 11 positions matching TRBD2. CDR1 and CDR2 from the germline V gene are SGDLS and YYNGEE. This CDR3 has 14 amino acids. Trimming cost V 2 bases and J 6 bases; bases outside gene matches: 2. CDR3 nucleotide sequence: TGTGCCAGCAGCGTCTTAGCGGGGGGGGATACGCAGTATTTT. The encoded protein is CASSVLAGGDTQYF.

The chain couples TRBV29-1 to TRBJ2-5; TRBD2 aligns across 9 bases. CDR3 length: 13 residues. Trimming at V came to 3 bases and at J to 4 bases, leaving 3 bases not matched to a gene. Germline CDR1 SQVTM, CDR2 ANQGSEA. The DNA of the CDR3 is TGCAGCGTTGAGGGCGGGGGGGGAGAGACCCAGTACTTC. Its translation: CSVEGGGGETQYF.

V gene TRBV27 combines with J gene TRBJ2-5; D call uncertain. The V end lost 7 bases, the J end lost 3 bases, and 15 bases lay between the germline ends. Per the germline V gene, CDR1 is MNHEY and CDR2 is SMNVEV (reference sequence). There are 14 residues in the CDR3. The CDR3 nucleotides read TGTGCCAGCAAGAGTACAGCTTCAAAAGAGACCCAGTACTTC. Translation gives CASKSTASKETQYF.

V usage is TRBV5-6 and J usage is TRBJ2-2; 8 bases align to TRBD2. V was clipped by 0 bases and J by 5 bases; unmatched bases: 6. CDR1 and CDR2 (germline): SGHDT, YYEEEE. The CDR3 extends over 16 amino acids. The CDR3 nucleotides are TGTGCCAGCAGCTTGGCGGGTAGCGGGACAACCGGGGAGCTGTTTTTT. Protein product: CASSLAGSGTTGELFF.

The chain is built from TRBV2 and TRBJ1-4, with D uncertain. The CDR3 loop spans 13 amino acids. V was clipped by 4 bases and J by 4 bases, with 7 bases between them. The germline V gene has CDR1 SNHLY and CDR2 FYNNEI. DNA for the CDR3: TGTGCCAGCAGTGGAGACTTTAATGAAAAACTGTTTTTT. Its translation is CASSGDFNEKLFF.

The chain uses TRBV20-1 and TRBJ2-5, with 8 bases aligning to TRBD2. The CDR3 length is 14 residues. CDR1 is DFQATT, CDR2 SNEGSKA, per germline (reference sequence). V was clipped by 3 bases and J by 5 bases; unmatched bases: 8. CDR3 sequence reads: CSASDAGGTETQYF. The CDR3 coding sequence is TGCAGTGCTAGTGACGCGGGAGGAACGGAGACCCAGTACTTC.

J is TRBJ1-5 and V is TRBV5-1; D call uncertain. The germline V gene has CDR1 SGHRS and CDR2 YFSETQ. CDR3 length equals 13 residues. Trimming took 4 bases from V and 5 from J, leaving 10 bases between them. In DNA form, the CDR3 reads TGCGCCAGCAGCCCGGACCCAGATCAGCCCCAGCATTTT. This codes for CASSPDPDQPQHF.

This chain links TRBV4-3 with TRBJ2-2, with D hard to call. With 1 base removed from V and 0 bases from J, the gap between germline ends came to 9 bases. This CDR3 spans 16 amino acids. The germline V gene encodes CDR1 LGHNA and CDR2 YSLEER. The DNA for the CDR3 is TGCGCCAGCAGCCAAGCTAGGTACCCGAACACCGGGGAGCTGTTTTTT. As protein: CASSQARYPNTGELFF.

CDR3 nucleotide sequence: TGTGCCACCAGCAGAGAGCCCGGGTCGGGTCAGCCCCAGCATTTT. Translation gives CATSREPGSGQPQHF. This rearrangement joins TRBV15 to TRBJ1-5; the D is unclear. V lost 0 bases to trimming and J lost 6 bases, with 12 bases between them. This CDR3 has 15 amino acids. The V gene's germline CDR1 is LNHNV and CDR2 YYDKDF (reference sequence).

The DNA for the CDR3 is TGTGCCAGCAGCCTCGGACCAGCGGGGACCTACAATGAGCAGTTCTTC. It is translated as CASSLGPAGTYNEQFF. The chain carries TRBV3-1 (or the pseudogene TRBV3-2) and TRBJ2-1, with TRBD2 matching 7 bases. Germline V gene data show CDR1 as LGHDT and CDR2 as YNNKEL (reference sequence). The ends lost 4 bases at V and 2 bases at J; junction bases unmatched: 8. The CDR3 spans 16 residues.

The gene calls are TRBV3-1 (or the pseudogene TRBV3-2) and TRBJ2-1, with TRBD1 as a possible D gene (6 bases). Per germline, CDR1 LGHDT and CDR2 YNNKEL (reference sequence). The CDR3 has 15 amino acids. The germline V and J ends were trimmed by 1 base and 4 bases, with 11 bases remaining between them. The CDR3 sequence is CASSQGRGAYNEQFF. The CDR3 nucleotides are TGTGCCAGCAGCCAAGGCAGGGGCGCGTACAATGAGCAGTTCTTC.

The chain links TRBV10-3 to TRBJ2-1; the match to TRBD2 covers 9 bases. The CDR3 runs 16 residues. The V segment lost 0 bases and the J segment 7 bases; nucleotides outside the gene matches: 7. Looked up from germline, CDR1 is ENHRY and CDR2 is SYGVKD. The CDR3 DNA is TGTGCCATCAGTGAGTCTGTTAGCGGGAGTCGAAATGAGCAGTTCTTC. It codes for CAISESVSGSRNEQFF.

The chain employs TRBV6-5 and TRBJ2-7; TRBD1 or TRBD2 may be the D gene (5 bases each). CDR1 is MNHEY, CDR2 SVGAGI, per germline. V lost 0 bases and J lost 2, with 8 bases in between. The CDR3 sequence is 14 residues long. CDR3 DNA: TGTGCCAGCAGTTACTCGGGGGTCACCTACGAGCAGTACTTC. Translated, it gives CASSYSGVTYEQYF.

The V gene is TRBV19, the J gene TRBJ1-1; no firm D call. This CDR3 has 12 residues. The germline V gene encodes CDR1 LNHDA and CDR2 SQIVND (reference sequence). Trimming took off 4 bases at V and 0 bases at J, with 3 bases between the two ends. CDR3 loop: CASSTLNTEAFF. The CDR3 nucleotides are TGTGCCAGTAGTACATTGAACACTGAAGCTTTCTTT.

The rearrangement uses TRBV2 and TRBJ1-1; 9 bases match TRBD1. Trimming removed 6 bases from V and 5 bases from J; junction bases left unmatched: 4. The CDR3 is 13 residues long. Germline loops: CDR1 SNHLY, CDR2 FYNNEI. The CDR3 reads CASRGTGWTEAFF. DNA of the CDR3: TGTGCCAGCAGAGGGACAGGGTGGACTGAAGCTTTCTTT.

This chain connects TRBV7-9 to TRBJ2-4; 7 bases fit TRBD2. The CDR3 contains 14 residues. Unmatched junction bases numbered 7, after V lost 5 bases and J lost 6 bases. From germline, CDR1 is SEHNR and CDR2 FQNEAQ (reference sequence). The CDR3 loop is CASSLREDGNIQYF. As DNA, the CDR3 is TGTGCCAGCAGCCTCCGGGAGGACGGAAACATTCAGTACTTC. The full variable domain, with the rest looked up from reference TRBV7-9 and TRBJ2-4, is DTGVSQNPRHKITKRGQNVTFRCDPISEHNRLYWYRQTLGQGPEFLTYFQNEAQLEKSRLLSDRFSAERPKGSFSTLEIQRTEQGDSAMYLCASSLREDGNIQYFGAGTRLSVL.

V and J are TRBV11-3 and TRBJ2-5; TRBD2 matches 7 bases. The V gene's germline CDR1 is SGHNT and CDR2 YENEEA. The CDR3 is 15 amino acids. V lost 5 bases and J lost 3; bases outside the gene matches: 9. The CDR3 sequence is CASSTRLAEEETQYF. The DNA for the CDR3 is TGTGCCAGCAGCACCCGACTAGCCGAAGAAGAGACCCAGTACTTC.

The genes are TRBV27 and TRBJ2-3; TRBD2 agrees at 9 bases. Losses at the gene ends were 7 bases for V and 1 base for J; bases not matched to a gene: 18. Germline V lookup: CDR1 MNHEY, CDR2 SMNVEV (reference sequence). CDR3 length equals 19 residues. The CDR3 region is CASIPAGLAGPPRTDTQYF. CDR3 sequence (DNA): TGTGCCAGCATCCCCGCGGGGCTAGCGGGGCCCCCGCGCACAGATACGCAGTATTTT.

Note on this clone: The same CDR3 is also encoded by other DNA sequences in this sample. The chain uses TRBV7-9 and TRBJ2-7; D call uncertain. Trimming left V 1 base short and J 0 bases short, with 7 bases between. This CDR3 spans 14 amino acids. Per germline, CDR1 SEHNR and CDR2 FQNEAQ (reference sequence). The CDR3 here is CASSLVGSSYEQYF. The CDR3 DNA reads TGTGCCAGCAGCTTAGTAGGCAGCTCCTACGAGCAGTACTTC. Variable domain in full (rest from reference TRBV7-9 and TRBJ2-7): DTGVSQNPRHKITKRGQNVTFRCDPISEHNRLYWYRQTLGQGPEFLTYFQNEAQLEKSRLLSDRFSAERPKGSFSTLEIQRTEQGDSAMYLCASSLVGSSYEQYFGPGTRLTVT.

The genes are TRBV7-9 and TRBJ2-3; 9 nucleotides match TRBD2. The CDR3 loop spans 17 amino acids. The V segment lost 4 bases and the J segment 2 bases; nucleotides outside the gene matches: 10. Germline lookup yields CDR1 SEHNR and CDR2 FQNEAQ (reference sequence). The CDR3 DNA is TGTGCCAGCAGCTGGAGAGGGGCGGGGGGGCCCACAGATACGCAGTATTTT. This codes for CASSWRGAGGPTDTQYF.